One and the same sample provided the 8 T cell receptor beta chains below, sequenced in a study of neurological immune-mediated disorders. MiXCR was run by TCRdb on the 5' RACE reads, yielding one entry per CDR3 protein. The profile shows around 44,000 distinct CDR3 sequences, roughly 2.5% of them singletons. Sequencing used PBMCs. Receptors originate from a man aged 30-40 years with multiple sclerosis.

This clonotype was observed at least ten times. This chain connects TRBV10-3 to TRBJ1-6; no firm D call. The CDR3 consists of 16 residues. Germline lookup yields CDR1 ENHRY and CDR2 SYGVKD. Trimming took 0 bases from V and 2 from J, leaving 8 bases between them. The CDR3 spells CAISESAQTYNSPLHF. The CDR3 DNA follows: TGTGCCATCAGTGAGTCAGCACAGACCTATAATTCACCCCTCCACTTT.

There are many counts of this clonotype. The chain is built from TRBV5-5 and TRBJ2-2, with D possibly being TRBD2 (6 bases). The V end was cut by 5 bases, the J end by 1 base, with 12 bases between. Germline CDR1 and CDR2: SGHKS and YYEKEE (reference sequence). This CDR3 comprises 15 residues. CDR3 sequence reads: CASSPWRVNTGELFF. The DNA of the CDR3 is TGTGCCAGCAGTCCCTGGAGGGTGAACACCGGGGAGCTGTTTTTT.

This clonotype appeared many times. This sequence joins TRBV25-1 and TRBJ2-5; a weak D match, TRBD1 (5 bases). This CDR3 has 16 residues. Germline V gene sequence: CDR1 MGHDK, CDR2 SYGVNS. The V end lost 3 bases, the J end lost 0 bases, and 14 bases lay between the germline ends. CDR3 DNA: TGTGCCAGCAGTGAGGGGCCAACAACGTACCAAGAGACCCAGTACTTC. It specifies CASSEGPTTYQETQYF.

This clonotype was seen repeatedly, ten times or more. The rearrangement links TRBV20-1 to TRBJ1-1; D might be TRBD1 (5 bases). With 7 bases removed from V and 4 bases from J, the gap between germline ends came to 16 bases. There are 13 residues in the CDR3. Germline V gene lookup returns CDR1 DFQATT and CDR2 SNEGSKA (reference sequence). CDR3 in amino acids: CSDSGPQTTEAFF. The CDR3, as DNA: TGCAGTGACTCGGGACCCCAAACCACTGAAGCTTTCTTT.

The chain uses TRBV5-1 and TRBJ1-1; D is unresolved. This CDR3 has 10 amino acids. The germline V gene has CDR1 SGHRS and CDR2 YFSETQ. V lost 7 bases to trimming and J lost 13 bases, with 14 bases between them. The CDR3 DNA is TGCGCCAGCGGAGGTCCGGGCGGTTTCTTT. Protein sequence: CASGGPGGFF.

In its sample, this clonotype was seen many times. This rearrangement joins TRBV20-1 to TRBJ2-6; D is unresolved. V was cut by 3 bases and J by 0 bases, with 3 bases left in between. CDR3 length: 13 residues. CDR1 and CDR2 (germline): DFQATT, SNEGSKA (reference sequence). Written as DNA, the CDR3 is TGCAGTGCTAGGGGCTCTGGGGCCAACGTCCTGACTTTC. Amino acid sequence: CSARGSGANVLTF.

Ten or more counts support this clonotype. The V and J genes are TRBV4-2 and TRBJ1-4; D remains unclear. CDR3 size: 18 residues. Trimming cost V 4 bases and J 2 bases, with 20 bases left between them. Germline CDR1 LGHNA, CDR2 YNFKEQ. CDR3 protein: CASSPYFIKGSTNEKLFF. In DNA, the CDR3 is TGTGCCAGCAGCCCCTATTTTATAAAGGGATCGACTAATGAAAAACTGTTTTTT.

This clonotype came up many times. The chain links TRBV20-1 to TRBJ2-7; a weak D match, TRBD2 (5 bases). This CDR3 region has 15 residues. The germline V gene encodes CDR1 DFQATT and CDR2 SNEGSKA (reference sequence). Between the trimmed V and J ends, which lost 3 bases and 3 bases, there was a span of 18 bases. CDR3 amino acids: CSARLTREGVYEQYF. The CDR3 DNA reads TGCAGTGCTAGGCTTACCCGGGAAGGTGTCTACGAGCAGTACTTC.